This T cell receptor (beta chain) was found in a study of shared clonotypes between healthy human individuals. Comment on this clone: Its antigen is unidentified.

Germline V gene data show CDR1 as LNHNV and CDR2 as YYDKDF (reference sequence). The CDR3 extends over 15 amino acids. Trimming took off 0 bases at V and 9 bases at J, with 15 bases between the two ends. Produced via immunoSEQ multiplex PCR; TCRdb's table is partial and in-frame only. The table records approximately 2.5 million clones, under 95% of them present only once. CD45RA+ naive and CD45RA-negative memory subsets were separated from CD4+ cells. Study-wide points: Some naive CD4 clonotypes, roughly 4.7%, turned up in common across several donors.

This sequence joins TRBV15 and TRBJ2-1, with D unclear. The sample consisted of naive CD4+ T cells from PBMCs. The subset was: CD45RA+ positively selected. This TCR came from a man between 18 and 35 years old in good health. Some clones in this sample may be carry-over from other donors' samples. The CDR3 coding sequence is TGTGCCACCAGCAGAGATCGTGGGTTAGTGGTTGAGCAGTTCTTC. This translates into CATSRDRGLVVEQFF.